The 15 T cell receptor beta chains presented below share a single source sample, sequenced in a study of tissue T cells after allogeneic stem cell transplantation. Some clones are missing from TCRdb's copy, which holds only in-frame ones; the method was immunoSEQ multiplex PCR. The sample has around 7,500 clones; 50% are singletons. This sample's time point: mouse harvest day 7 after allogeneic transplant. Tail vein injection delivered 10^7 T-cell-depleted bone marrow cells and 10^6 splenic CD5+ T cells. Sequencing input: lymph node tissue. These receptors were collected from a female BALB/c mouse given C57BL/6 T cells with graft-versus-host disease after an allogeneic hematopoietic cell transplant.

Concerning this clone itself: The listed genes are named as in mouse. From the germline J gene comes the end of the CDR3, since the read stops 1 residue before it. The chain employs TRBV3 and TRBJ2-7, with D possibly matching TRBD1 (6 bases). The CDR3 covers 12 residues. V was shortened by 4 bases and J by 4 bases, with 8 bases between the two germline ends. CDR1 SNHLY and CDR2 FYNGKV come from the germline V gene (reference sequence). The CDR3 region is CASSSGQYEQYF. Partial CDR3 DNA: TGTGCCAGCAGCTCGGGACAATATGAACAGTAC.

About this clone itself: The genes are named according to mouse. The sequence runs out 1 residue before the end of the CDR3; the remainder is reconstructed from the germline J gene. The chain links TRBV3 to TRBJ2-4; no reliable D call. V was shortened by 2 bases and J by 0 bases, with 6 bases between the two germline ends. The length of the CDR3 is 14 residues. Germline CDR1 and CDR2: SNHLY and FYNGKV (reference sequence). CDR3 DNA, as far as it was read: TGTGCCAGCAGCTTATGGCCTAGTCAAAACACCTTGTAC. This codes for CASSLWPSQNTLY. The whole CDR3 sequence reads CASSLWPSQNTLYF.

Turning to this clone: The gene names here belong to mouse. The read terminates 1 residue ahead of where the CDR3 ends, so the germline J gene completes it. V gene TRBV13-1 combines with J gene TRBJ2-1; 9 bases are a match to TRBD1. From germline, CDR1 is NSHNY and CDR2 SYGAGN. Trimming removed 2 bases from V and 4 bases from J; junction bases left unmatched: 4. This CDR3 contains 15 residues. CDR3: CASSERTGVYAEQFF. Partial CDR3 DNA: TGTGCCAGCAGTGAGAGGACAGGGGTGTATGCTGAGCAGTTC.

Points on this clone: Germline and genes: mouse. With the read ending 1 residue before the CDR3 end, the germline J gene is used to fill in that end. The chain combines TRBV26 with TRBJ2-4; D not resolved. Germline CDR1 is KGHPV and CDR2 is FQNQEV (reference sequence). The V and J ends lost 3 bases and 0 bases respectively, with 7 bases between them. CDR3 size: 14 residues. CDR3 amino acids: CASSLRGSQNTLYF. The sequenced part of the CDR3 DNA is TGTGCCAGCAGTCTTCGGGGTAGTCAAAACACCTTGTAC.

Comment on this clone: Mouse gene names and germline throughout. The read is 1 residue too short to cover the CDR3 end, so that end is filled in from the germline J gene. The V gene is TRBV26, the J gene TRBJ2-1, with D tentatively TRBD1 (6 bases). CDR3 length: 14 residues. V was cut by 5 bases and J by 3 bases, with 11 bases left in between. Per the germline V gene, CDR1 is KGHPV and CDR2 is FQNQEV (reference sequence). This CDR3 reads CASSVGQFYAEQFF. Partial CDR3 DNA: TGTGCCAGCAGTGTCGGACAGTTCTATGCTGAGCAGTTC.

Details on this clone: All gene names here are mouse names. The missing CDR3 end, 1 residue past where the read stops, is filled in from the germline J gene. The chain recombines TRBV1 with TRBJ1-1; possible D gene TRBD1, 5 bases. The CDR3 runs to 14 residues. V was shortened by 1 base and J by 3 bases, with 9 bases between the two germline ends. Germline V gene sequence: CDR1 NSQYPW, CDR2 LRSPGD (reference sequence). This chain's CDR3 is CTCSAGRADTEVFF. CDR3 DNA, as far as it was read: TGCACCTGCAGTGCAGGCAGGGCGGACACAGAAGTCTTC. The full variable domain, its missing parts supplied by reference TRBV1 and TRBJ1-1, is VTLLEQNPRWRLVPRGQAVNLRCILKNSQYPWMSWYQQDLQKQLQWLFTLRSPGDKEVKSLPGADYLATRVTDTELRLQVANMSQGRTLYCTCSAGRADTEVFFGKGTRLTVV.

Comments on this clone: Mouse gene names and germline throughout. CDR3 DNA, as far as it was read: TGTGCCTGGAGTCGGGGACAGGGATCCGACTACACC. It codes for CAWSRGQGSDYT. The whole CDR3 reads CAWSRGQGSDYTF. V gene TRBV31 combines with J gene TRBJ1-2, with 9 bases aligning to TRBD1. The read comes to an end 1 residue before the CDR3 does, leaving the germline J gene to fill in the end. CDR1 and CDR2 (germline): GKSSPN, SITVG. Losses at the gene ends were 1 base for V and 5 bases for J; bases not matched to a gene: 2. The CDR3 loop spans 13 amino acids.

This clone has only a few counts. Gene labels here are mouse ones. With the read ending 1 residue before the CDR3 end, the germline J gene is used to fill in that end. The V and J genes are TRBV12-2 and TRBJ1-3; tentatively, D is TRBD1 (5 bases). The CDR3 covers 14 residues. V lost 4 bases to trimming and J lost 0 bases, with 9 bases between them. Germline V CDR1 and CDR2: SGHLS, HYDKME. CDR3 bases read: TGTGCCAGCTCCATCGACAGTTCTGGAAATACGCTCTAT. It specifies CASSIDSSGNTLY. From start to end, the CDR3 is CASSIDSSGNTLYF.

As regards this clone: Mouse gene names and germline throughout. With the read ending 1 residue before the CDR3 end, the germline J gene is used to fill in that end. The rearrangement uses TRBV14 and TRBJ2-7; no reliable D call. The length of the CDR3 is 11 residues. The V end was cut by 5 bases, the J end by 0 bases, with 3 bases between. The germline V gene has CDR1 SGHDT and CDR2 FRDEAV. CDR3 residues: CASRLSYEQYF. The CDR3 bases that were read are TGTGCCAGCAGGCTCTCCTATGAACAGTAC.

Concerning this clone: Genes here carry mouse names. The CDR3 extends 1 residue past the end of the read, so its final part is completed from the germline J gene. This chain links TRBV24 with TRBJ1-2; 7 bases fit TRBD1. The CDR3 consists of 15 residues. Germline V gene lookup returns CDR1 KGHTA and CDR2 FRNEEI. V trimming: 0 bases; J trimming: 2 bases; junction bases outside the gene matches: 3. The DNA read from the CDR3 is TGTGCCAGCAGTCTGTATTTACAGGGGAACTCCGACTACACC. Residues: CASSLYLQGNSDYT. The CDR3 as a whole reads CASSLYLQGNSDYTF.

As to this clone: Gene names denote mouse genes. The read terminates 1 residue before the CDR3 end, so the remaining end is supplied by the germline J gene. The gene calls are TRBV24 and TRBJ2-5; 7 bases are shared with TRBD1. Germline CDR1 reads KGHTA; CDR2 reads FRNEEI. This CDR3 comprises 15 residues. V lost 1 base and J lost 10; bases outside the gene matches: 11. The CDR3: CASSLSTGEVDAQYF. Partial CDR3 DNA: TGTGCCAGCAGTCTGTCTACAGGGGAAGTGGACGCCCAGTAC.

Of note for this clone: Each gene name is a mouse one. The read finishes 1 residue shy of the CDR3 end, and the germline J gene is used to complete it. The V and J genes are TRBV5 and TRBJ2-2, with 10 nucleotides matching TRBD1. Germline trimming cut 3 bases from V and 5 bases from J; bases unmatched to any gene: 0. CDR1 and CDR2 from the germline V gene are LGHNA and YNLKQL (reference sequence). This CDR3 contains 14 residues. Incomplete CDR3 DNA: TGTGCCAGCAGCCAGGGACAGGGGACCGGGCAGCTCTAC. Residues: CASSQGQGTGQLY. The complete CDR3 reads CASSQGQGTGQLYF.

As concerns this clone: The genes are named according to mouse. The part of the CDR3 DNA that was read is TGCTCCAGCAGTCGCCGGGACTGGGTCTATGAACAGTAC. Protein: CSSSRRDWVYEQY. The whole CDR3 sequence is CSSSRRDWVYEQYF. The gene calls are TRBV23 and TRBJ2-7; TRBD2 was called by the table and not checked on the DNA. The read gets to within 1 residue of the CDR3 end, and the germline J gene fills in the rest. The germline V gene encodes CDR1 KGHTA and CDR2 FQNQQP. The CDR3 length is 14 residues.

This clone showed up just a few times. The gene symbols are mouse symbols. CDR3 DNA, as far as it was read: TGTGCCAGCAGCCAATGGACAATTTCCAACGAAAGATTATTT. Protein sequence: CASSQWTISNERLF. The whole CDR3 sequence reads CASSQWTISNERLFF. The rearrangement joins TRBV5 to TRBJ1-4, with D perhaps matching TRBD1 (5 bases). The missing CDR3 end, 1 residue past where the read stops, is filled in from the germline J gene. V was cut by 2 bases and J by 0 bases, with 7 bases left in between. Germline loops: CDR1 LGHNA, CDR2 YNLKQL (reference sequence). The CDR3 has 15 residues.

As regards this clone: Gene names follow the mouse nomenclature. The CDR3 region is CASSQDSGREQYF. CDR3 DNA, as far as it was read: TGTGCCAGCAGCCAAGATTCAGGGAGAGAACAGTAC. The V call is TRBV5, the J call TRBJ2-7; the D gene is possibly TRBD1 (5 bases). Coverage ceases 1 residue before the CDR3 finishes, and the germline J gene fills in the end. Germline V gene data show CDR1 as LGHNA and CDR2 as YNLKQL (reference sequence). The CDR3 extends over 13 amino acids. V lost 0 bases and J 7 bases, leaving 10 bases between the germline ends.